A single sample is the source of the 21 T cell receptor beta chains below, sequenced in a study of blood T cell repertoires in COVID-19 (dated by TCRdb to 2020 to 2022). The method was the immunoSEQ multiplex PCR assay. The clones in this table, taken by TCRdb from immuneACCESS, are in-frame only. Not every clone is retained; where verified, under half of the shortfall comes from an unresolved V gene, and the cause of the rest is unknown. Counted in this sample were fewer than 400,000 clones; 85% of them appeared once. The top ten constitute roughly 3.7% of the sample. The sample taken for sequencing was peripheral blood. Receptors originate from a woman between 18 and 29 years old with acute or convalescent COVID-19.

This sequence joins TRBV29-1 and TRBJ1-3, with D unclear. The CDR3 loop spans 13 amino acids. Germline V gene lookup returns CDR1 SQVTM and CDR2 ANQGSEA. The V end lost 4 bases, the J end lost 1 base, and 8 bases lay between the germline ends. The CDR3: CSVVYGSGNTIYF. The CDR3 coding sequence is TGCAGCGTTGTATACGGGTCTGGAAACACCATATATTTT.

This clone was detected once. The chain is built from TRBV15 and TRBJ2-1, with 7 positions matching TRBD2. The CDR3 has 18 amino acids. V lost 2 bases, J lost 0 bases, and 10 bases stayed unmatched. CDR1 is LNHNV and CDR2 is YYDKDF in the germline V gene (reference sequence). The CDR3 reads CATSRNLAELSSYNEQFF. Written as DNA, the CDR3 is TGTGCCACCAGCAGAAACCTAGCGGAACTGAGCTCCTACAATGAGCAGTTCTTC.

The chain combines TRBV28 with TRBJ2-5; D unresolved. Looked up from germline, CDR1 is MDHEN and CDR2 is SYDVKM. This CDR3 comprises 14 residues. Trimming removed 6 bases from V and 4 bases from J, with 15 bases in between. In DNA, the CDR3 is TGTGCCAGCAGGCGACCTAGATCCGGAGAGACCCAGTACTTC. Translation gives CASRRPRSGETQYF.

The V and J genes are TRBV2 and TRBJ1-2, with unresolved D. Germline assignment: CDR1 SNHLY and CDR2 FYNNEI. Trimming stripped 1 base from V and 2 bases from J, with 11 bases between. The CDR3 sequence is 15 residues long. For the CDR3, the DNA is TGTGCCAGCAGTGAAGGTGGGGAGCTAAACTATGGCTACACCTTC. This gives the protein CASSEGGELNYGYTF.

CDR3 sequence reads: CASSEGLGGRREQYF. The CDR3 DNA follows: TGTGCCAGCAGTGAGGGTTTAGGCGGGAGGAGGGAGCAGTACTTC. The chain combines TRBV2 with TRBJ2-7, with TRBD2 matching over 8 bases. This CDR3 region has 15 residues. The V gene's germline CDR1 is SNHLY and CDR2 FYNNEI. V trimming: 3 bases; J trimming: 7 bases; junction bases outside the gene matches: 11.

The chain has TRBV29-1 and TRBJ1-2; D is ambiguous. Trimming stripped 0 bases from V and 1 base from J, with 12 bases between. Germline V gives CDR1 SQVTM, CDR2 ANQGSEA. The CDR3 has 15 amino acids. CDR3 sequence: CSVEDTRGNNYGYTF. The CDR3 coding sequence is TGCAGCGTTGAAGATACTCGGGGAAATAACTATGGCTACACCTTC.

This clone came up once. V is TRBV9 and J is TRBJ2-2; 7 bases are shared with TRBD2. V was clipped by 4 bases and J by 2 bases; unmatched bases: 8. Germline CDR1 is SGDLS and CDR2 is YYNGEE. This CDR3 has 16 amino acids. This chain's CDR3 is CASSLSGKSNTGELFF. DNA for the CDR3: TGTGCCAGCAGCCTCAGCGGGAAGTCAAACACCGGGGAGCTGTTTTTT.

This rearrangement joins TRBV19 to TRBJ1-6; 8 nucleotides line up with TRBD1. Unmatched junction bases numbered 12, after V lost 1 base and J lost 10 bases. Germline V gives CDR1 LNHDA, CDR2 SQIVND (reference sequence). The CDR3 extends over 17 amino acids. CDR3 region: CASSIGLETGVGSPLHF. The CDR3 coding sequence is TGTGCCAGTAGTATAGGCCTGGAGACAGGGGTAGGGTCACCCCTCCACTTT.

The V call is TRBV19, the J call TRBJ1-6; D is uncertain. V shed 5 bases and J shed 7 bases, with 21 bases lying between them. The CDR3 runs 17 residues. Germline CDR1 LNHDA, CDR2 SQIVND (reference sequence). CDR3 nucleotides: TGTGCCAGTAGTGCCAATGGGCGTCCGGGGATAAATTCACCCCTCCACTTT. This sequence encodes CASSANGRPGINSPLHF. Based on the CDR3 plus reference TRBV19 and TRBJ1-6, the full variable domain is DGGITQSPKYLFRKEGQNVTLSCEQNLNHDAMYWYRQDPGQGLRLIYYSQIVNDFQKGDIAEGYSVSREKKESFPLTVTSAQKNPTAFYLCASSANGRPGINSPLHFGNGTRLTVT.

The chain employs TRBV5-1 and TRBJ2-2; tentatively, D is TRBD1 (6 bases). Per germline, CDR1 SGHRS and CDR2 YFSETQ. The CDR3 runs to 15 residues. V lost 6 bases, J lost 1 base, and 13 bases lay in between. The CDR3 is CASNPVDRNTGELFF. CDR3 sequence (DNA): TGCGCCAGCAACCCCGTGGACAGGAACACCGGGGAGCTGTTTTTT.

V is TRBV15 and J is TRBJ2-7; the D gene is possibly TRBD2 (5 bases). Trimming cost V 0 bases and J 7 bases, with 7 bases left between them. The CDR3 length is 12 residues. From germline, CDR1 is LNHNV and CDR2 YYDKDF (reference sequence). Here the CDR3 reads CATSRDRREQYF. CDR3 in DNA: TGTGCCACCAGCAGAGATCGGAGGGAGCAGTACTTC. Using reference TRBV15 and TRBJ2-7 for the parts outside the CDR3, the full variable domain is DAMVIQNPRYQVTQFGKPVTLSCSQTLNHNVMYWYQQKSSQAPKLLFHYYDKDFNNEADTPDNFQSRRPNTSFCFLDIRSPGLGDTAMYLCATSRDRREQYFGPGTRLTVT.

The chain joins TRBV2 to TRBJ1-5; D not resolved. CDR3 length equals 13 residues. The germline V and J ends were trimmed by 3 bases and 4 bases, with 7 bases remaining between them. Per the germline V gene, CDR1 is SNHLY and CDR2 is FYNNEI. The CDR3 coding sequence is TGTGCCAGCAGTGACAGGCTGAATCAGCCCCAGCATTTT. It translates to CASSDRLNQPQHF. The whole variable domain, remainder taken from reference TRBV2 and TRBJ1-5, is EPEVTQTPSHQVTQMGQEVILRCVPISNHLYFYWYRQILGQKVEFLVSFYNNEISEKSEIFDDQFSVERPDGSNFTLKIRSTKLEDSAMYFCASSDRLNQPQHFGDGTRLSIL.

The chain uses TRBV5-1 and TRBJ1-4, with TRBD1 as a possible D gene (5 bases). The length of the CDR3 is 14 residues. Germline CDR1 is SGHRS and CDR2 is YFSETQ. V was shortened by 1 base and J by 1 base, with 5 bases between the two germline ends. The CDR3 DNA sequence: TGCGCCAGCAGCTTGCAGGGAACTAATGAAAAACTGTTTTTT. It encodes CASSLQGTNEKLFF.

The rearrangement links TRBV9 to TRBJ2-5; TRBD2 aligns across 11 bases. Germline CDR1 is SGDLS and CDR2 is YYNGEE. Losses at the gene ends were 3 bases for V and 1 base for J; bases not matched to a gene: 5. This CDR3 comprises 16 residues. The CDR3 sequence is CASSGTSGLFQETQYF. The DNA of the CDR3 is TGTGCCAGCAGCGGGACTAGCGGGCTATTCCAAGAGACCCAGTACTTC. Drawing the rest from reference TRBV9 and TRBJ2-5, the complete variable domain is DSGVTQTPKHLITATGQRVTLRCSPRSGDLSVYWYQQSLDQGLQFLIQYYNGEERAKGNILERFSAQQFPDLHSELNLSSLELGDSALYFCASSGTSGLFQETQYFGPGTRLLVL.

This clone was recorded a few times. The chain recombines TRBV30 with TRBJ2-7; D perhaps matches TRBD2 (7 bases). Germline V CDR1 and CDR2: GTSNPN, SVGIG (reference sequence). The CDR3 spans 13 residues. The V gene lost 1 base and the J gene lost 7 bases, with 14 bases spanning the gap. CDR3 nucleotides: TGTGCCTGGAGTGAGGGGGGGGTAAGGGAGCAGTACTTC. Its translation: CAWSEGGVREQYF.

This chain uses TRBV7-3 with TRBJ2-1, with D possibly TRBD2 on 5 matching bases. The CDR3 loop spans 15 amino acids. The V and J ends lost 0 bases and 3 bases respectively, with 9 bases between them. Germline V lookup: CDR1 SGHTA, CDR2 FQGTGA. The CDR3 spells CASSLTSDYYNEQFF. For the CDR3, the DNA is TGTGCCAGCAGCTTAACTAGCGATTACTACAATGAGCAGTTCTTC. The full variable domain, in which reference TRBV7-3 and TRBJ2-1 provide the parts outside the CDR3, is GAGVSQTPSNKVTEKGKYVELRCDPISGHTALYWYRQSLGQGPEFLIYFQGTGAADDSGLPNDRFFAVRPEGSVSTLKIQRTERGDSAVYLCASSLTSDYYNEQFFGPGTRLTVL.

This CDR3 reads CATSDGTGFYYGYTF. CDR3 DNA sequence: TGTGCCACCAGTGACGGGACAGGATTTTACTATGGCTACACCTTC. The chain employs TRBV24-1 and TRBJ1-2; the match to TRBD1 covers 8 bases. Per the germline V gene, CDR1 is KGHDR and CDR2 is SFDVKD. The J segment lost 3 bases and the V segment lost 4 bases, leaving 6 bases of the junction unmatched. The CDR3 runs 15 residues.

Here the CDR3 DNA reads TGTGCCACCAGATTACAGGGGGCGCAGGACTATGGCTACACCTTC. Its protein product is CATRLQGAQDYGYTF. The genes are TRBV27 and TRBJ1-2, with 9 bases matching TRBD1. The CDR3 consists of 15 residues. The V gene's germline CDR1 is MNHEY and CDR2 SMNVEV (reference sequence). Trimming took 10 bases from V and 3 from J; bases not matched to a gene: 12.

The rearrangement joins TRBV3-1 (or the pseudogene TRBV3-2) to TRBJ2-7, with TRBD2 as a possible D gene (5 bases). Germline CDR1 is LGHDT and CDR2 is YNNKEL (reference sequence). The length of the CDR3 is 13 residues. V was shortened by 5 bases and J by 7 bases, with 15 bases between the two germline ends. As DNA, the CDR3 is TGTGCCAGCAGCTCTGGACCCTCGGGGGAGCAGTACTTC. Residues: CASSSGPSGEQYF.

This sequence joins TRBV18 and TRBJ2-2; D uncertain. Between the trimmed V and J ends, which lost 0 bases and 0 bases, there was a span of 8 bases. The V gene's germline CDR1 is KGHSH and CDR2 LQKENI. The CDR3 runs 16 residues. The CDR3 bases are TGTGCCAGCTCACCACCAGGCACAGCGAACACCGGGGAGCTGTTTTTT. It codes for CASSPPGTANTGELFF. Full variable domain (remainder filled in from reference TRBV18 and TRBJ2-2): NAGVMQNPRHLVRRRGQEARLRCSPMKGHSHVYWYRQLPEEGLKFMVYLQKENIIDESGMPKERFSAEFPKEGPSILRIQQVVRGDSAAYFCASSPPGTANTGELFFGEGSRLTVL.

The V and J genes are TRBV19 and TRBJ2-1; D call uncertain. V was cut by 3 bases and J by 5 bases, with 8 bases left in between. The CDR3 covers 13 residues. Germline-derived CDR1 and CDR2 are LNHDA and SQIVND (reference sequence). CDR3 nucleotide sequence: TGTGCCAGTAGTATTATAACAAACAATGAGCAGTTCTTC. Translation: CASSIITNNEQFF.